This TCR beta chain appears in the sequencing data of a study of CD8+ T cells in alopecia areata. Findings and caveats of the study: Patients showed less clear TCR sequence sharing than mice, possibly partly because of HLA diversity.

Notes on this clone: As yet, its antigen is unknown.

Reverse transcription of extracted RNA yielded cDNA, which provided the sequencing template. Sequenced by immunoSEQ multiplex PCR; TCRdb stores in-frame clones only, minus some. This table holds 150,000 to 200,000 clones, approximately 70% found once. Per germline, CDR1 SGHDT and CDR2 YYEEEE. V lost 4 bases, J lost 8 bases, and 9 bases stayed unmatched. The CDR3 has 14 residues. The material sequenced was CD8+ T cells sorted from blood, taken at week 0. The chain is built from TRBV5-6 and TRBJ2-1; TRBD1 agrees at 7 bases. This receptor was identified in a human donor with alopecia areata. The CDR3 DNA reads TGTGCCAGCAGCCCCGGACAGGTTTTATATGAGCAGTTCTTC. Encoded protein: CASSPGQVLYEQFF.